The following is a TCR beta chain sequence with its context. CDR1 and CDR2 (germline): SGHTS, YDEGEE. V lost 3 bases to trimming and J lost 0 bases, with 10 bases between them. The CDR3 totals 14 residues. The sample is drawn from a study of Ad26.COV2.S vaccination and SARS-CoV-2 variants. Across the study: Donor joined the COV1001 Ad26.COV2.S trial arm.

Treatment specified: around 19 received Ad26.COV2.S at low or high dose, single or two shots; roughly five received placebo; per-sample allocation not given. Sample collection was performed on day 63 after the first vaccine or placebo injection. An adult donor aged 18-55 years was enrolled in Boston. Produced via immunoSEQ multiplex PCR; TCRdb's table is partial and in-frame only. Altogether 300,000 to 400,000 clones are present, about nine tenths being singletons, with the ten largest covering roughly 3.1%. The sequence derives from a person between 18 and 60 years old who received the Ad26.COV2.S COVID-19 vaccine or a placebo. The genes are TRBV5-8 and TRBJ2-7, with D perhaps matching TRBD1 or TRBD2 (5 bases each). The source material was peripheral blood, sampled in a trial of Ad26.COV2.S vaccine versus placebo. CDR3 in amino acids: CASSSGPYSYEQYF. CDR3 nucleotides: TGTGCCAGCAGCTCGGGACCGTACTCCTACGAGCAGTACTTC.